The rows below give T cell receptor beta chains drawn from one sample of a study of blood T cell repertoires in COVID-19. Clones were sequenced by immunoSEQ multiplex PCR, and TCRdb holds only the in-frame ones, with some missing. The sample records over 150,000 clones, approximately 91% being singletons. Material: peripheral blood. The receptors here all came from a man in his fifties with acute or convalescent COVID-19. Both conserved end residues are part of each CDR3. D genes are given only for firm matches. Clone sizes are given selectively: once, few, many, or a class where the clone is expanded.

abundance	d_gene	v_gene	j_gene	CDR3aa	CDR3nt
-	TRBD1	TRBV5-4	TRBJ1-2	CASSSNGQGDGYTF	TGTGCCAGCAGTTCCAACGGACAGGGGGATGGCTACACCTTC
-	-	TRBV7-8	TRBJ1-6	CASSLAQVRSSYNSPLHF	TGTGCCAGCAGCTTAGCACAGGTCAGGAGCTCCTATAATTCACCCCTCCACTTT
once	-	TRBV2	TRBJ2-3	CASSLSLAPATDTQYF	TGTGCCAGCAGTTTATCACTAGCTCCCGCCACAGATACGCAGTATTTT
-	TRBD1	TRBV4-1	TRBJ1-1	CASSQEDREVGGAFF	TGCGCCAGCAGCCAAGAGGACAGGGAGGTTGGTGGAGCTTTCTTT
once	-	TRBV19	TRBJ1-6	CATRATGGNSPLHF	TGTGCCACCAGGGCAACCGGGGGGAATTCACCCCTCCACTTT
-	-	TRBV7-8	TRBJ1-2	CASSLGPFRGNYGYTF	TGTGCCAGCAGCTTAGGACCGTTCCGGGGGAACTATGGCTACACCTTC
-	TRBD2	TRBV9	TRBJ2-1	CASSVASGSMDEQFF	TGTGCCAGCAGCGTAGCTAGCGGGAGTATGGATGAGCAGTTCTTC
-	-	TRBV7-8	TRBJ1-1	CASSLSGATTEAFF	TGTGCCAGCAGCTTAAGCGGGGCTACCACTGAAGCTTTCTTT
-	TRBD2	TRBV27	TRBJ2-7	CASSLSPLAGPTYEQYF	TGTGCCAGCAGTTTATCCCCTCTAGCGGGACCCACCTACGAGCAGTACTTC
-	-	TRBV6-5	TRBJ1-5	CASSYTGGGNQPQHF	TGTGCCAGCAGTTACACGGGGGGTGGCAATCAGCCCCAGCATTTT
-	-	TRBV19	TRBJ1-5	CASSMGTQPQHF	TGTGCCAGTAGTATGGGGACACAGCCCCAGCATTTT
-	-	TRBV15	TRBJ2-1	CATSSRRGFYNEQFF	TGTGCCACCAGCAGTAGAAGGGGGTTCTACAATGAGCAGTTCTTC
-	TRBD2	TRBV5-1	TRBJ2-7	CASSGASGSNYEQYF	TGCGCCAGCAGCGGGGCTAGCGGGAGTAACTACGAGCAGTACTTC
once	-	TRBV11-2	TRBJ2-1	CASSLLPPRYNEQFF	TGTGCCAGCAGCTTACTCCCACCCCGGTACAATGAGCAGTTCTTC
-	-	TRBV6-5	TRBJ1-2	CASSPGILHEGYTF	TGTGCCAGCAGCCCCGGGATCCTTCATGAGGGCTACACCTTC
-	-	TRBV6-5	TRBJ1-1	CASKSAQGGVTEAFF	TGTGCCAGCAAGTCCGCCCAGGGCGGCGTCACTGAAGCTTTCTTT
-	TRBD1	TRBV30	TRBJ1-2	CATRTGAYYGYTF	TGTGCCACTAGGACAGGGGCTTACTATGGCTACACCTTC
-	TRBD2	TRBV30	TRBJ2-5	CAWSVASSGGKTQYF	TGTGCCTGGAGTGTAGCGTCTAGCGGGGGCAAGACCCAGTACTTC
-	-	TRBV27	TRBJ2-7	CASAPVRGEQYF	TGTGCCAGCGCCCCCGTCAGGGGTGAGCAGTACTTC
-	TRBD1	TRBV19	TRBJ1-1	CASSNPRTGNTEAFF	TGTGCCAGTAGCAACCCCCGGACAGGGAACACTGAAGCTTTCTTT
-	TRBD1	TRBV6-5	TRBJ1-5	CASRPGGRGNQPQHF	TGTGCCAGCAGGCCAGGGGGCAGGGGCAATCAGCCCCAGCATTTT
-	-	TRBV7-2	TRBJ1-6	CASSFPGTPLHF	TGTGCCAGCAGCTTCCCGGGGACACCCCTCCACTTT
-	TRBD1	TRBV28	TRBJ1-2	CASRVRDRGYGYTF	TGTGCCAGCAGGGTCCGGGACAGGGGATATGGCTACACCTTC
-	TRBD1	TRBV9	TRBJ1-3	CASSGRPTGENTIYF	TGTGCCAGCAGCGGACGGCCGACAGGGGAAAACACCATATATTTT
-	-	TRBV15	TRBJ2-1	CATSREPGDYNEQFF	TGTGCCACCAGCAGGGAACCGGGAGACTACAATGAGCAGTTCTTC
-	-	TRBV5-8	TRBJ1-2	CASRLSGIANYGYTF	TGTGCCAGCAGGTTGTCAGGTATAGCTAACTATGGCTACACCTTC
-	-	TRBV6-2/TRBV6-3	TRBJ2-3	CASSFWNRANSDTQYF	TGTGCCAGCAGTTTTTGGAACAGGGCCAACTCAGATACGCAGTATTTT
-	-	TRBV27	TRBJ1-6	CASSLSMRSSPLHF	TGTGCCAGCAGTTTATCGATGCGGAGTTCACCCCTCCACTTT
few	-	TRBV2	TRBJ1-1	CASSEVPGEYTEAFF	TGTGCCAGCAGTGAAGTCCCGGGGGAATACACTGAAGCTTTCTTT
-	TRBD1	TRBV28	TRBJ2-7	CASSRSGQGFEEQYF	TGTGCCAGCAGTCGATCGGGACAGGGATTTGAGGAGCAGTACTTC
few	TRBD1	TRBV6-2/TRBV6-3	TRBJ1-2	CASSYGGAGQGNYGYTF	TGTGCCAGCAGTTACGGTGGAGCGGGACAGGGGAACTATGGCTACACCTTC
-	TRBD1	TRBV6-5	TRBJ2-3	CASRMDRASTDTQYF	TGTGCCAGCAGGATGGACAGGGCAAGCACAGATACGCAGTATTTT
once	TRBD1	TRBV2	TRBJ1-2	CASPPGQAIPYGYTF	TGTGCCAGCCCCCCGGGACAGGCGATACCCTATGGCTACACCTTC
-	TRBD2	TRBV5-4	TRBJ2-3	CASSGIAGGSTDTQYF	TGTGCCAGCAGCGGAATAGCGGGAGGCAGCACAGATACGCAGTATTTT
-	TRBD2	TRBV27	TRBJ2-7	CASSPGLLAGSYEQYF	TGTGCCAGCAGTCCTGGATTGTTAGCGGGGTCCTACGAGCAGTACTTC